This T cell receptor (beta chain) derives from a study of identical twins. Germline V gene sequence: CDR1 MNHNS, CDR2 SASEGT. The germline V and J ends were trimmed by 4 bases and 5 bases, with 12 bases remaining between them. The CDR3 spans 13 residues. Carrying unique molecular identifiers, the cDNA also gained a universal primer site through template switching. MiXCR was run by TCRdb on the 5' RACE reads, yielding one entry per CDR3 protein. The repertoire holds about 530,000 distinct CDR3 sequences, with around 20% as singletons. This clonotype was picked up a small number of times. The target antigen is unknown. Notes on the study in general: Shared out-of-frame alpha sequences (those common to twins) showed excess low generation probability. Partial confounding of zero-insertion analyses by invariant MAIT and iNKT cells was possible.

Healthy Caucasian individuals made up all the donors. The same sample was also used in a study of yellow fever vaccine responses in identical twins.

The receptor's source is a woman between 18 and 29 years old in good health. This rearrangement joins TRBV6-1 to TRBJ2-7; TRBD2 is a possible D gene (6 bases). Sequenced sample: CD4+ T cells sorted from blood. The CDR3 DNA follows: TGTGCCAGCAGTGCGATAGCGGCGGACGAGCAGTACTTC. Translated: CASSAIAADEQYF.